This T cell receptor beta chain was retrieved from a study of T cell repertoires in cytomegalovirus infection. For the study at large: Matching HLA type, along with CMV infection, was indicated by public TCR beta signatures. Study-level points and caveats: Predominance within the ex vivo response was attributable to HLA-C-restricted CMV-specific TCR beta clonotypes.

On this clonotype itself: Its antigen is currently unknown.

TCRdb analysed the reads with MiXCR anew, one entry per CDR3 protein. The table includes some 300,000 distinct CDR3 sequences, roughly 16% detected once. CDR1 SGHTA and CDR2 FQGNSA come from the germline V gene. The ends were cut back, 3 bases at V and 4 bases at J, with 12 bases in the middle. This CDR3 comprises 14 residues. What was sequenced was PBMCs. The TCR comes from a human donor in good health (CMV status not recorded). Some clones in this sample may be carry-over from other donors' samples. The chain recombines TRBV7-2 with TRBJ2-5; D perhaps matches TRBD2 (5 bases). The CDR3 region is CASSFSRRVETQYF. The CDR3 DNA sequence: TGTGCCAGCAGCTTTAGTCGGCGGGTAGAGACCCAGTACTTC.